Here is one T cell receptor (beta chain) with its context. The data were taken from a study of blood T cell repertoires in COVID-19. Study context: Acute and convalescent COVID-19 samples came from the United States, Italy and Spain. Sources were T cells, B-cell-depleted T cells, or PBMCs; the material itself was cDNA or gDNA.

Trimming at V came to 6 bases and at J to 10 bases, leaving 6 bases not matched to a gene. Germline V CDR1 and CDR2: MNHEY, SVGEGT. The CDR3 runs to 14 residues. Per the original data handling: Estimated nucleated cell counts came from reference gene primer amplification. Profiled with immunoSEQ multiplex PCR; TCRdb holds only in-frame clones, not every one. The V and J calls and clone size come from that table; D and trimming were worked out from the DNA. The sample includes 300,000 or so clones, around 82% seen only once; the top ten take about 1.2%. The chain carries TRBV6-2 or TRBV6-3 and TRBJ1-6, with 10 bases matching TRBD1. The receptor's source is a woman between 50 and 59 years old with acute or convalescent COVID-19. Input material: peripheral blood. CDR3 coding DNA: TGTGCCAGCAGCACCGGGACAGGGGTATCACCCCTCCACTTT. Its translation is CASSTGTGVSPLHF.